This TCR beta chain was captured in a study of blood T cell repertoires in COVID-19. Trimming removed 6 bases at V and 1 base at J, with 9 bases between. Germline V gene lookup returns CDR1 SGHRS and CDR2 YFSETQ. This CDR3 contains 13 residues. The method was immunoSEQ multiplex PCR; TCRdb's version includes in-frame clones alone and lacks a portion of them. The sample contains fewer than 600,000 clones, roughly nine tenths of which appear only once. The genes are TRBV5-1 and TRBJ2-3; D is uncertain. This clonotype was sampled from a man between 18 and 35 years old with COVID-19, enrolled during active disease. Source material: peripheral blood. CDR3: CASKNSRTDTQYF. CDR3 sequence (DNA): TGCGCCAGCAAGAACAGCCGCACAGATACGCAGTATTTT.